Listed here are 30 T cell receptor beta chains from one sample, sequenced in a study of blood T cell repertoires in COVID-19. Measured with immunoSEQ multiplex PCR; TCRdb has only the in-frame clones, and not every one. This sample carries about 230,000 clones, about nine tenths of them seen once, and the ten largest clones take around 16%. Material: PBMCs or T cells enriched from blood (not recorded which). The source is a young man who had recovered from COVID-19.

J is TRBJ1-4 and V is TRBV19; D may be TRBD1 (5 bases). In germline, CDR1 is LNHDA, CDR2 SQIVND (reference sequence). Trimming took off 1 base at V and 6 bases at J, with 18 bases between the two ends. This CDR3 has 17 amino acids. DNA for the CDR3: TGTGCCAGTAGTATAGGGGGAAGGGGCCGGTTACATGAAAAACTGTTTTTT. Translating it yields CASSIGGRGRLHEKLFF.

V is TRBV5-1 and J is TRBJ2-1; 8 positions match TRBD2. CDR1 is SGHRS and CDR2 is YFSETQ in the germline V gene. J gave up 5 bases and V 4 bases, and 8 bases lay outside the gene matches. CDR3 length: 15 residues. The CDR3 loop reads CASSPESGRNNEQFF. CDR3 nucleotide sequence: TGCGCCAGCAGCCCGGAGAGCGGGAGAAACAATGAGCAGTTCTTC.

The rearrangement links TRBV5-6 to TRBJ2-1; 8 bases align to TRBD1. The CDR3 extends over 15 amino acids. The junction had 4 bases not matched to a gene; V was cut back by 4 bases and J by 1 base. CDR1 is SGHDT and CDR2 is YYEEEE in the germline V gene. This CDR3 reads CASSPRDRSYNEQFF. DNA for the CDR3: TGTGCCAGCAGCCCCCGGGACAGGTCCTACAATGAGCAGTTCTTC.

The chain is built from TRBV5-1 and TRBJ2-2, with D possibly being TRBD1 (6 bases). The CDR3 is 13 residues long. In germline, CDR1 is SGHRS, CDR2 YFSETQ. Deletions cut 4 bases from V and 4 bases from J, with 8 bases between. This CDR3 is CASSMDSTGELFF. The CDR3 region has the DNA TGCGCCAGCAGCATGGACAGCACCGGGGAGCTGTTTTTT.

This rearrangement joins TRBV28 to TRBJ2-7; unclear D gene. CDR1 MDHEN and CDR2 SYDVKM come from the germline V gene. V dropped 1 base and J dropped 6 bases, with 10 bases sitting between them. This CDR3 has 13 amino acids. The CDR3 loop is CASSLYPPGEQYF. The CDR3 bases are TGTGCCAGCAGTTTATACCCTCCGGGCGAGCAGTACTTC.

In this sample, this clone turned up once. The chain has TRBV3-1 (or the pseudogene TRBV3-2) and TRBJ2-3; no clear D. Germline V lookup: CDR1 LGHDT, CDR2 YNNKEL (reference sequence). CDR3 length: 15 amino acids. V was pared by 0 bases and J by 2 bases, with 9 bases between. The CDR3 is CASSQDSVHTDTQYF. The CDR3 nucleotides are TGTGCCAGCAGCCAAGATTCGGTCCACACAGATACGCAGTATTTT.

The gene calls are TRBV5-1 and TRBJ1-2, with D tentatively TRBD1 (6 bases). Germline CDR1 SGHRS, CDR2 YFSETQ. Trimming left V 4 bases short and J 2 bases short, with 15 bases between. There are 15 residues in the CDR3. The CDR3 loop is CASSPRQDLNYGYTF. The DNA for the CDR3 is TGCGCCAGCAGCCCAAGACAGGACCTAAACTATGGCTACACCTTC.

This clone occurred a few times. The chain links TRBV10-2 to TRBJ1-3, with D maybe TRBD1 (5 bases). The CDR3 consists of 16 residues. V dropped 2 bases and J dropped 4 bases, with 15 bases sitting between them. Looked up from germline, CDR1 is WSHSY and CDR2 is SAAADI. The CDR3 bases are TGCGCCAGCAGTGAGCCACCCTACGACAGAGGAAACACCATATATTTT. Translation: CASSEPPYDRGNTIYF.

CDR3 region: CASLVLAGMYEQYF. The CDR3 coding sequence is TGTGCCAGCTTAGTCCTAGCGGGAATGTACGAGCAGTACTTC. The chain has TRBV21-1 and TRBJ2-7; the table names TRBD2, a call not compared with the DNA. TRBV21-1 is assigned pseudogene status. The CDR3 spans 14 residues.

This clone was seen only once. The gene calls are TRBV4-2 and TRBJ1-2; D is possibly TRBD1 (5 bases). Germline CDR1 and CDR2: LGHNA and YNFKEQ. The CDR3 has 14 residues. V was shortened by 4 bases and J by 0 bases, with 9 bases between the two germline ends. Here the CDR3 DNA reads TGTGCCAGCAGCCTTACAGGTTCTAACTATGGCTACACCTTC. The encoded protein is CASSLTGSNYGYTF.

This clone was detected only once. CDR3 sequence: CASSGERTYEQYF. CDR3 nucleotides: TGTGCCAGCAGTGGTGAGCGGACCTACGAGCAGTACTTC. This chain links TRBV27 with TRBJ2-7; tentative D call: TRBD2 (5 bases). The CDR3 is 13 residues long. V was trimmed by 5 bases and J by 2 bases, leaving 10 bases between them. CDR1 MNHEY and CDR2 SMNVEV come from the germline V gene (reference sequence).

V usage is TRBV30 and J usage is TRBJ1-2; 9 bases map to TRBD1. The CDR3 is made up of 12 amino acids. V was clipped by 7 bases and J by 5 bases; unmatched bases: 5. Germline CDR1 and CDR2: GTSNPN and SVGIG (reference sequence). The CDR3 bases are TGTGCCTATGACAGGGGGTGGTATGGCTACACCTTC. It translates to CAYDRGWYGYTF.

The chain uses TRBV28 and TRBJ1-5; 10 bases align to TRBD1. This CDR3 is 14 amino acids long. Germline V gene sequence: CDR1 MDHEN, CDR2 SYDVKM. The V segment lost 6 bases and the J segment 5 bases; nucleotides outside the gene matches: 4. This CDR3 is CASSPTGGYQPQHF. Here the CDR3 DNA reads TGTGCCAGCAGCCCGACAGGGGGCTATCAGCCCCAGCATTTT.

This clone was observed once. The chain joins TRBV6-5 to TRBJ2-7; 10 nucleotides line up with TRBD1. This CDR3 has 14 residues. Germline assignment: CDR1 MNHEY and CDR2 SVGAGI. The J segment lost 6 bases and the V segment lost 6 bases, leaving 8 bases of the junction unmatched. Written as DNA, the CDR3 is TGTGCCAGCAGCTCGGGACAGGGGCATCGCGAGCAGTACTTC. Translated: CASSSGQGHREQYF.

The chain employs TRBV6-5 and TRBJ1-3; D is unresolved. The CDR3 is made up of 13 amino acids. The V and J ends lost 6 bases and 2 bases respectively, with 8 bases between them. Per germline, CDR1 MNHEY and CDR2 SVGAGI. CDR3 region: CASRQEPGNTIYF. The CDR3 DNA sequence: TGTGCCAGCAGGCAAGAGCCTGGAAACACCATATATTTT.

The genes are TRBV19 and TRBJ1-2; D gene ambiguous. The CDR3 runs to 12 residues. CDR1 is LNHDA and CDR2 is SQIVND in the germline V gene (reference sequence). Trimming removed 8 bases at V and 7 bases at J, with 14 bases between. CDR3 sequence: CASLSRSGGYTF. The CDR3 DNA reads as TGTGCCAGTTTGTCCAGAAGTGGTGGCTACACCTTC.

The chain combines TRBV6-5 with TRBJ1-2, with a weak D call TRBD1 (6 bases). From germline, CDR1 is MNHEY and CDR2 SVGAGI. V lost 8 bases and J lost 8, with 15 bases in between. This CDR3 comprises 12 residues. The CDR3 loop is CASSRYREGYTF. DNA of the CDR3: TGTGCCAGCTCCCGGTACAGGGAAGGCTACACCTTC.

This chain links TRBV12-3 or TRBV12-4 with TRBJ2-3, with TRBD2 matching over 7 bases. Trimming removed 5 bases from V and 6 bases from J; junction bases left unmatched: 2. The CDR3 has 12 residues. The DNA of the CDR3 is TGTGCCAGCAGTCAACTAGCGGATACGCAGTATTTT. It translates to CASSQLADTQYF.

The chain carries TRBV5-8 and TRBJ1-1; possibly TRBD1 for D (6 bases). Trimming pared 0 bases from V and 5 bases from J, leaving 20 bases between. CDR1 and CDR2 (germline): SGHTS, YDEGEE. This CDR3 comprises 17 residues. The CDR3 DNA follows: TGTGCCAGCAGCTTGGCCGACTCAACAGGGTTGGGGACTGAAGCTTTCTTT. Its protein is CASSLADSTGLGTEAFF.

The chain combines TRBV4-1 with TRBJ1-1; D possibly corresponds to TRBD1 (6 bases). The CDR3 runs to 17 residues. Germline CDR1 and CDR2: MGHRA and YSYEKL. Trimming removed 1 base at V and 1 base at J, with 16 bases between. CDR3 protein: CASSQGRGYRENTEAFF. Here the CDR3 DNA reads TGCGCCAGCAGCCAAGGGCGTGGGTACAGGGAGAACACTGAAGCTTTCTTT.

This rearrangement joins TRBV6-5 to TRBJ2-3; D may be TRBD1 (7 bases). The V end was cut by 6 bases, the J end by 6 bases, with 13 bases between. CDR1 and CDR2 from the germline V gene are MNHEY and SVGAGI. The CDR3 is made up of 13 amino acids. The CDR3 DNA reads TGTGCCAGCAGCTTCCCAGGGGGGGATACGCAGTATTTT. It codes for CASSFPGGDTQYF.

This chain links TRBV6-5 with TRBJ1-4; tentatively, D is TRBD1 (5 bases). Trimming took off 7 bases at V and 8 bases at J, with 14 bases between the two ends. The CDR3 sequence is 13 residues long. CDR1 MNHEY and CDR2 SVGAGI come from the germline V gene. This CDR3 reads CASKGALGEKLFF. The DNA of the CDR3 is TGTGCCAGCAAAGGGGCCTTAGGGGAAAAACTGTTTTTT.

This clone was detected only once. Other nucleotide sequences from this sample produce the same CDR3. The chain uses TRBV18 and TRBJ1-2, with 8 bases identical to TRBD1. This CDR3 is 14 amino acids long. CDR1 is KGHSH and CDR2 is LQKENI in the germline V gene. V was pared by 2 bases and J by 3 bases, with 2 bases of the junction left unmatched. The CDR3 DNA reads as TGTGCCAGCTCACCATTGGACAGGGACTATGGCTACACCTTC. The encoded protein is CASSPLDRDYGYTF.

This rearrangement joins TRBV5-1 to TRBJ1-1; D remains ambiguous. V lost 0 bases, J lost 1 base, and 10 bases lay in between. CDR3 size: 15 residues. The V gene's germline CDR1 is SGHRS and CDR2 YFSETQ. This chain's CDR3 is CASSLGGSTNTEAFF. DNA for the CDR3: TGCGCCAGCAGCTTGGGAGGCAGCACGAACACTGAAGCTTTCTTT.

For the CDR3, the DNA is TGTGCCAGCAGCGGCTACAACTGGGGAGGGAGCACTGAAGCTTTCTTT. It encodes CASSGYNWGGSTEAFF. The J gene is TRBJ1-1, the V gene TRBV5-6; D gene ambiguous. The CDR3 is made up of 16 amino acids. The V end was cut by 4 bases, the J end by 4 bases, with 20 bases between. Germline V gene data show CDR1 as SGHDT and CDR2 as YYEEEE.

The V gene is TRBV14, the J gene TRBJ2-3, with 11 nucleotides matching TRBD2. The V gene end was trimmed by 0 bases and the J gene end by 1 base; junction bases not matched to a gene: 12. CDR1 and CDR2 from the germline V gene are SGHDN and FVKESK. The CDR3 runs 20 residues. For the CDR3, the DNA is TGTGCCAGCAGCCAAGAATCGCCTAGCGGGGGGAGTTTGGGCACAGATACGCAGTATTTT. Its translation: CASSQESPSGGSLGTDTQYF.

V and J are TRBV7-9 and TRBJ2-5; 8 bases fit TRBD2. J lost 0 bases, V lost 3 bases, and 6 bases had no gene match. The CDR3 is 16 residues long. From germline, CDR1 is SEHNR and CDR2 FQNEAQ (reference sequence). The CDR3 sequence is CASSFPGGPYQETQYF. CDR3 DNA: TGTGCCAGCAGCTTTCCGGGGGGGCCCTACCAAGAGACCCAGTACTTC.

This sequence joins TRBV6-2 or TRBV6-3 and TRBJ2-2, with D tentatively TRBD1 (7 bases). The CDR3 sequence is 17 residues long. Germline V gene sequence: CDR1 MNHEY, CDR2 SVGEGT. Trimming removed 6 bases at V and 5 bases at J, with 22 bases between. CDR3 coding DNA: TGTGCCAGCAGCCCCTCGTGGGGGGACAGATTTACCGGGGAGCTGTTTTTT. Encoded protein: CASSPSWGDRFTGELFF.

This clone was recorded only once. The CDR3 is CASSSGTGDYGYTF. Written as DNA, the CDR3 is TGTGCCAGCAGTTCCGGGACAGGCGACTATGGCTACACCTTC. The chain couples TRBV6-5 to TRBJ1-2; TRBD1 matches 8 bases. The ends lost 4 bases at V and 3 bases at J; junction bases unmatched: 4. Germline-derived CDR1 and CDR2 are MNHEY and SVGAGI. The CDR3 is 14 residues long.

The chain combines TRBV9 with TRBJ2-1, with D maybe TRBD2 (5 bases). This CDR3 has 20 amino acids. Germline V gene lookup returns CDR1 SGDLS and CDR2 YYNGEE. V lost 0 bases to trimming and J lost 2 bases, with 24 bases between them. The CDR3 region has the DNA TGTGCCAGCAGCGTAGACGCAGGACTCGGCCTGGGTGGAGCCTACAATGAGCAGTTCTTC. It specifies CASSVDAGLGLGGAYNEQFF.